This T cell receptor (beta chain) was recovered during a study of cytomegalovirus exposure and HLA in healthy donors. Measured with immunoSEQ multiplex PCR; TCRdb has only the in-frame clones, and not every one. The repertoire holds around 250,000 clones, with about 92% as singletons. The donors were part of the validation cohort, which consisted of over a hundred subjects and was separate from the first cohort of under 750 subjects. With respect to this clone: What it recognizes is unknown.

Germline-derived CDR1 and CDR2 are SGDLS and YYNGEE. With 0 bases removed from V and 7 bases from J, the gap between germline ends came to 13 bases. The CDR3 consists of 14 residues. Study findings and constraints: Cytomegalovirus association was listed for around 170 TCR beta chains.

Material for sequencing was PBMCs. This TCR came from a woman in her twenties or thirties in good health and CMV-seronegative. The chain has TRBV9 and TRBJ1-2; maybe TRBD1 (5 bases). CDR3 in DNA: TGTGCCAGCAGCGTAGCTGAGGGGCAAGGTGGCTACACCTTC. It yields the protein CASSVAEGQGGYTF. Filled out from reference TRBV9 and TRBJ1-2, the complete variable domain reads DSGVTQTPKHLITATGQRVTLRCSPRSGDLSVYWYQQSLDQGLQFLIQYYNGEERAKGNILERFSAQQFPDLHSELNLSSLELGDSALYFCASSVAEGQGGYTFGSGTRLTVV.